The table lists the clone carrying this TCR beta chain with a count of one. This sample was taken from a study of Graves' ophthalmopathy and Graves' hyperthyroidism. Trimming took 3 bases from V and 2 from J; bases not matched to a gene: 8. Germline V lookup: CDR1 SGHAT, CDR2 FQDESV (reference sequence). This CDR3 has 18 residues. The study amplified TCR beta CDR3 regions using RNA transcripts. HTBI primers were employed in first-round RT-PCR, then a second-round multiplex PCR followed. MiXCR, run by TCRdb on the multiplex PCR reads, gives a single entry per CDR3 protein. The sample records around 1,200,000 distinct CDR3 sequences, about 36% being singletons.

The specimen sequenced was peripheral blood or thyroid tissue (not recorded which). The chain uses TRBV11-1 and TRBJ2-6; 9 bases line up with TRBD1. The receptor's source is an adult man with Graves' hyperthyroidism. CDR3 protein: CASSLGQGLFAGANVLTF. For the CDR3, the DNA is TGTGCCAGCAGCTTGGGACAGGGTCTTTTCGCTGGGGCCAACGTCCTGACTTTC.